The clone carrying this TCR beta chain was seen only a few times. Its specificity is unknown. This entry is derived from a study of T cell responses to AZD1222 COVID-19 vaccine. Study as a whole: Second-dose recipients at about 4 or about 12 weeks were treated as one pooled group.

Profiled with immunoSEQ multiplex PCR; TCRdb holds only in-frame clones, not every one. This sample has roughly 120,000 clones, with 84% found just once. Notes on the study in general: Repertoire samples came only from after the peak T cell response. Unmutated variant regions are reportedly targeted by nearly half of spike-specific TCRs.

Source: peripheral blood, taken on day 0 of AZD1222 vaccination. This clonotype originated in an adult in good health.

Here the CDR3 DNA reads TGTGCCAGCAGCGATAGGACAGGGTACGTCACTGAAGCTTTCTTT. As protein: CASSDRTGYVTEAFF. The chain combines TRBV14 with TRBJ1-1, with 8 positions matching TRBD1. The length of the CDR3 is 15 residues. Germline CDR1 and CDR2: SGHDN and FVKESK. The trim removed 5 bases at V and 4 bases at J, leaving 9 bases unmatched.